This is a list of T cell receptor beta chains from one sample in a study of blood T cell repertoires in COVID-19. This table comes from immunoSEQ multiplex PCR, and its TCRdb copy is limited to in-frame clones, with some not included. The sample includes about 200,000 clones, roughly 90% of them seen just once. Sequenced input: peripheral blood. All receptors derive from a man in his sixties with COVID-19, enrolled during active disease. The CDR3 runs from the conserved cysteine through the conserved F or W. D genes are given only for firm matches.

CATSRAGTGLNYGYTF	TRBV15	TRBJ1-2	TRBD1
CAISGLAGGSYEQYF	TRBV10-3	TRBJ2-7	TRBD2
CASSQGPRDYGYTF	TRBV4-1	TRBJ1-2	.
CASSLKGTSFSYEQYF	TRBV27	TRBJ2-7	.
CASTLTPGHPLGYTF	TRBV28	TRBJ1-2	.
CASSPYSGYEQYF	TRBV11-2	TRBJ2-7	.
CASSSRTGASTDTQYF	TRBV19	TRBJ2-3	TRBD1
CASRSTGGAGEQYF	TRBV27	TRBJ2-7	TRBD1
CASSSANRGLMNIQYF	TRBV7-2	TRBJ2-4	TRBD1
CASGRTSGIYNEQFF	TRBV12-5	TRBJ2-1	TRBD2
CASSPVLMERGGGTGELFF	TRBV18	TRBJ2-2	.
CAWSVRNPGLAGMEQFF	TRBV30	TRBJ2-1	TRBD2
CASSEWGGRREYDYTF	TRBV2	TRBJ1-2	.
CASSFSGVSYNEQFF	TRBV5-1	TRBJ2-1	TRBD2
CASTNREVNNSPLHF	TRBV5-5	TRBJ1-6	.
CASSFIDSEYNEQFF	TRBV11-2	TRBJ2-1	.
CASRAEQGILNQPQHF	TRBV2	TRBJ1-5	.
CSASRGLAGINEQFF	TRBV29-1	TRBJ2-1	TRBD2